This is a list of T cell receptor beta chains from one sample in a study of beta chain features in type 1 diabetes. The data were produced by immunoSEQ multiplex PCR, yet TCRdb's version contains in-frame clones alone and is incomplete. The sample lists under 950,000 clones; 15% to 20% were seen once. Input material: naive CD4+ T cells from blood. These TCRs come from a woman younger than 30 in good health. CDR3s include the opening cysteine and the closing phenylalanine or tryptophan. The D gene is left open where the match is weak. Clone sizes are given selectively: once, few, many, or a class where the clone is expanded.

d_gene: .
v_gene: TRBV6-5
len: 15
abundance: .
j_gene: TRBJ2-1
CDR3nt: TGTGCCAGCAACACCGGAGGCCGTGGGTACAATGAGCAGTTCTTC
CDR3aa: CASNTGGRGYNEQFF

d_gene: .
v_gene: TRBV6-1
len: 14
abundance: .
j_gene: TRBJ1-4
CDR3nt: TGTGCCAGCGGTAGAGGGCAGGCTCGAACCGGGCGGTTTTTT
CDR3aa: CASGRGQARTGRFF

d_gene: TRBD2
v_gene: TRBV9
len: 17
abundance: .
j_gene: TRBJ2-1
CDR3nt: TGTGCCAGCAGCGGAGTAGCGGGAGGGCGCTCCTACAATGAGCAGTTCTTC
CDR3aa: CASSGVAGGRSYNEQFF

d_gene: .
v_gene: TRBV19
len: 13
abundance: few
j_gene: TRBJ1-2
CDR3nt: TGTGCCAGTAGTATGGGGAGGGACGGGCGCTACACCTTC
CDR3aa: CASSMGRDGRYTF

d_gene: .
v_gene: TRBV4-1
len: 14
abundance: few
j_gene: TRBJ1-4
CDR3nt: TGCGCCAGCAGCCAAGTATCGGTTAATGAAAAACTGTTTTTT
CDR3aa: CASSQVSVNEKLFF

d_gene: .
v_gene: TRBV7-9
len: 15
abundance: few
j_gene: TRBJ2-2
CDR3nt: TGTGCCAGCAGCTTAGCCCAGGGGCTCACCGGGGAGCTGTTTTTT
CDR3aa: CASSLAQGLTGELFF

d_gene: .
v_gene: TRBV6-1
len: 14
abundance: .
j_gene: TRBJ1-2
CDR3nt: TGTGCCAGCAGTGAATTCGGACCGAACTATGGCTACACCTTC
CDR3aa: CASSEFGPNYGYTF

d_gene: .
v_gene: TRBV4-1
len: 13
abundance: few
j_gene: TRBJ1-3
CDR3nt: TGCGCCAGCAGCCAACCCTCTGGAAACACCATATATTTT
CDR3aa: CASSQPSGNTIYF

d_gene: TRBD1
v_gene: TRBV4-1
len: 17
abundance: .
j_gene: TRBJ1-2
CDR3nt: TGCGCCAGCAGCCAAGAAACAGGACAGGCCCGGGTCTATGGCTACACCTTC
CDR3aa: CASSQETGQARVYGYTF

d_gene: .
v_gene: TRBV15
len: 13
abundance: few
j_gene: TRBJ2-3
CDR3nt: TGTGCCACCAGCCGTCTGGGGCAGCTGGCGCAGTATTTT
CDR3aa: CATSRLGQLAQYF

d_gene: .
v_gene: TRBV28
len: 16
abundance: few
j_gene: TRBJ2-2
CDR3nt: TGTGCCAGCAGTTTAGGAGGACAGAGATACACCGGGGAGCTGTTTTTT
CDR3aa: CASSLGGQRYTGELFF

d_gene: .
v_gene: TRBV28
len: 19
abundance: few
j_gene: TRBJ2-5
CDR3nt: TGTGCCAGCAGTTTACGTAATTTAGCCGGTCGCATGATACAAGAGACCCAGTACTTC
CDR3aa: CASSLRNLAGRMIQETQYF

d_gene: .
v_gene: TRBV11-2
len: 11
abundance: few
j_gene: TRBJ2-1
CDR3nt: TGTGCCAGCAGCCTAATAAACGAGCAGTTCTTC
CDR3aa: CASSLINEQFF

d_gene: .
v_gene: TRBV28
len: 14
abundance: .
j_gene: TRBJ2-1
CDR3nt: TGTGCCACCCTAGACAGCGGGTTTGCGGGTGAGCAGTTCTTC
CDR3aa: CATLDSGFAGEQFF

d_gene: .
v_gene: TRBV6-4
len: 13
abundance: few
j_gene: TRBJ2-3
CDR3nt: TGTGCCAGCAGTGGGACTTCCCGAGATACGCAGTATTTT
CDR3aa: CASSGTSRDTQYF

d_gene: .
v_gene: TRBV7-3
len: 13
abundance: few
j_gene: TRBJ2-2
CDR3nt: TGTGCCAGCAGCTCCGACGGCACCGGGGAGCTGTTTTTT
CDR3aa: CASSSDGTGELFF

d_gene: .
v_gene: TRBV19
len: 14
abundance: .
j_gene: TRBJ1-2
CDR3nt: TGTGCCAGTAGTCCCTCCGGCCACACCTATGGCTACACCTTC
CDR3aa: CASSPSGHTYGYTF

d_gene: .
v_gene: TRBV5-6
len: 12
abundance: few
j_gene: TRBJ2-1
CDR3nt: TGTGCCAGCAGCTTGGAGACCTATGAGCAGTTCTTC
CDR3aa: CASSLETYEQFF

d_gene: TRBD2
v_gene: TRBV28
len: 14
abundance: .
j_gene: TRBJ2-5
CDR3nt: TGTGCCAGCAGTCCCGGGGGGACTAGCGGCTCTCAGTACTTC
CDR3aa: CASSPGGTSGSQYF

d_gene: TRBD2
v_gene: TRBV7-2
len: 15
abundance: few
j_gene: TRBJ2-1
CDR3nt: TGTGCCAGCAGCTTCGGGACTAGCGATCCCAATGAGCAGTTCTTC
CDR3aa: CASSFGTSDPNEQFF

d_gene: .
v_gene: TRBV7-8
len: 13
abundance: .
j_gene: TRBJ1-5
CDR3nt: TGTGCCAGCAGCTTAGGCAGCCCGGGGCCCCAGCATTTT
CDR3aa: CASSLGSPGPQHF

d_gene: TRBD1
v_gene: TRBV5-4
len: 17
abundance: .
j_gene: TRBJ2-2
CDR3nt: TGTGCCAGCAGATCTGTGACCGGGACAGGGGTCACCGGGGAGCTGTTTTTT
CDR3aa: CASRSVTGTGVTGELFF

d_gene: TRBD2
v_gene: TRBV5-6
len: 16
abundance: .
j_gene: TRBJ2-7
CDR3nt: TGTGCCAGCAGACTAGCGGGAGGTAGGGACTCCTACGAGCAGTACTTC
CDR3aa: CASRLAGGRDSYEQYF

d_gene: .
v_gene: TRBV7-6
len: 12
abundance: few
j_gene: TRBJ2-3
CDR3nt: TGTGCCAGCAGCTTGGTGGCAGATACGCAGTATTTT
CDR3aa: CASSLVADTQYF

d_gene: TRBD1
v_gene: TRBV18
len: 16
abundance: few
j_gene: TRBJ2-7
CDR3nt: TGTGCCAGCTCAACAACCGGGACAGGGAGAGTCTACGAGCAGTACTTC
CDR3aa: CASSTTGTGRVYEQYF

d_gene: TRBD2
v_gene: TRBV10-3
len: 15
abundance: few
j_gene: TRBJ2-1
CDR3nt: TGTGCCATCAGTGATTTCACTAGCGGGGATAATGAGCAGTTCTTC
CDR3aa: CAISDFTSGDNEQFF

d_gene: .
v_gene: TRBV7-9
len: 13
abundance: .
j_gene: TRBJ2-1
CDR3nt: TGTGCCAGCAGCTTAGTGGGGGAAGGTGAGCAGTTCTTC
CDR3aa: CASSLVGEGEQFF

d_gene: .
v_gene: TRBV5-6
len: 15
abundance: few
j_gene: TRBJ2-7
CDR3nt: TGTGCCAGCAGCTTGGCCCCTTCGGGGGACTACGAGCAGTACTTC
CDR3aa: CASSLAPSGDYEQYF

d_gene: .
v_gene: TRBV6-6
len: 12
abundance: few
j_gene: TRBJ1-5
CDR3nt: TGTGCCAGCAATCCTTTCAATCAGCCCCAGCATTTT
CDR3aa: CASNPFNQPQHF

d_gene: .
v_gene: TRBV7-2
len: 12
abundance: .
j_gene: TRBJ2-5
CDR3nt: TGTGCCAGCAGCCGGTACCAAGAGACCCAGTACTTC
CDR3aa: CASSRYQETQYF